This T cell receptor (beta chain) was identified during a study of T-cell memory formation after mild COVID-19. Findings and limits, study-wide: The second-wave clones peaking on day 37 were not confirmed as SARS-CoV-2-specific.

In TCRdb, the 5' RACE reads were re-called with MiXCR into one record per CDR3 protein. This sample yields about 200,000 distinct CDR3 sequences, of which about a sixth are seen a single time; roughly 2.4% belongs to the top ten. The sample holds many counts of this clonotype. Antigen unknown. This CDR3 spans 13 amino acids. Per the germline V gene, CDR1 is DFQATT and CDR2 is SNEGSKA (reference sequence). Unmatched junction bases numbered 5, after V lost 3 bases and J lost 3 bases. The receptor's source is an adult woman who had mild COVID-19 (a few samples of this study predate the infection). Cell type and time point are not known. The chain has TRBV20-1 and TRBJ2-7; 7 bases line up with TRBD1. The sample taken for sequencing was PBMCs or a T cell subset sorted from them (not recorded which). The CDR3 DNA reads TGCAGTGCTAGGGACAGGCCCCGCTACGAGCAGTACTTC. It yields the protein CSARDRPRYEQYF.